The 9 T cell receptor beta chains below all came from one sample that was sequenced in a study of T-cell memory formation after mild COVID-19. One entry per CDR3 protein results from TCRdb running MiXCR on the 5' RACE reads. The table shows approximately 210,000 distinct CDR3 sequences, with under 12% occurring only once. Sequenced input: PBMCs or a T cell subset sorted from them (not recorded which). Receptors originate from a man between 18 and 35 years old who had mild COVID-19 (a few samples of this study predate the infection). Cell type and time point are not known.

This clonotype was observed a handful of times. The chain couples TRBV4-1 to TRBJ2-5, with 9 bases fitting TRBD2. Looked up from germline, CDR1 is MGHRA and CDR2 is YSYEKL. J gave up 4 bases and V 0 bases, and 3 bases lay outside the gene matches. The CDR3 sequence is 15 residues long. The CDR3 coding sequence is TGCGCCAGCAGCCAAGATCTAGCGGGGTCAGAGACCCAGTACTTC. Encoded protein: CASSQDLAGSETQYF.

The chain has TRBV5-1 and TRBJ1-1; maybe TRBD1 (6 bases). Germline-derived CDR1 and CDR2 are SGHRS and YFSETQ. The ends were cut back, 4 bases at V and 4 bases at J, with 20 bases in the middle. CDR3 size: 16 residues. The CDR3 region is CASSPGFDGGGTEAFF. In nucleotides, the CDR3 is TGCGCCAGCAGCCCGGGATTCGACGGGGGCGGCACTGAAGCTTTCTTT.

This clonotype turned up a few times. The V and J genes are TRBV20-1 and TRBJ2-1; 10 positions agree with TRBD2. V shed 6 bases, J shed 9 bases, and the junction held 11 bases outside the gene matches. The CDR3 runs 14 residues. Germline CDR1 DFQATT, CDR2 SNEGSKA (reference sequence). The CDR3 DNA reads TGCAGTGCCCCGTGGAGGCCTAGCGGGAGTGAGCAGTTCTTC. Translating gives CSAPWRPSGSEQFF.

This clonotype occurred a few times. The chain combines TRBV7-2 with TRBJ2-2; a weak D match, TRBD1 (6 bases). The V gene's germline CDR1 is SGHTA and CDR2 FQGNSA. CDR3 length: 15 amino acids. The V end lost 2 bases, the J end lost 2 bases, and 9 bases lay between the germline ends. CDR3 residues: CASSLPGANTGELFF. The DNA for the CDR3 is TGTGCCAGCAGCTTACCAGGGGCTAACACCGGGGAGCTGTTTTTT.

This clonotype was detected only a few times. The gene calls are TRBV29-1 and TRBJ1-5; TRBD1 might be the D (5 bases). Per germline, CDR1 SQVTM and CDR2 ANQGSEA. The CDR3 length is 13 residues. The ends were cut back, 6 bases at V and 6 bases at J, with 15 bases in the middle. CDR3: CSVEGRAGQPQHF. CDR3 nucleotides: TGCAGCGTCGAGGGCAGGGCCGGTCAGCCCCAGCATTTT.

The sample holds a few counts of this clonotype. This sequence joins TRBV9 and TRBJ2-3; TRBD2 agrees at 9 bases. CDR3 length equals 15 residues. J gave up 3 bases and V 2 bases, and 4 bases lay outside the gene matches. Germline CDR1 is SGDLS and CDR2 is YYNGEE. The CDR3 DNA reads TGTGCCAGCAGCGTGGGACTAGCCTTAACAGATACGCAGTATTTT. It specifies CASSVGLALTDTQYF. Full variable domain (missing parts from reference TRBV9 and TRBJ2-3): DSGVTQTPKHLITATGQRVTLRCSPRSGDLSVYWYQQSLDQGLQFLIQYYNGEERAKGNILERFSAQQFPDLHSELNLSSLELGDSALYFCASSVGLALTDTQYFGPGTRLTVL.

This clonotype was seen a handful of times. J is TRBJ2-3 and V is TRBV20-1; D not certain. Germline lookup yields CDR1 DFQATT and CDR2 SNEGSKA (reference sequence). The CDR3 runs 13 residues. Trimming stripped 1 base from V and 3 bases from J, with 8 bases between. The CDR3 here is CSARGLGTDTQYF. CDR3 bases: TGCAGTGCTAGAGGATTGGGAACAGATACGCAGTATTTT.

There are a few counts of this clonotype. The rearrangement links TRBV6-2 or TRBV6-3 to TRBJ2-5, with 8 bases matching TRBD2. Germline trimming cut 2 bases from V and 5 bases from J; bases unmatched to any gene: 10. This CDR3 has 16 residues. Per the germline V gene, CDR1 is MNHEY and CDR2 is SVGEGT. This CDR3 reads CASSYKGTRPRETQYF. Written as DNA, the CDR3 is TGTGCCAGCAGTTACAAGGGGACTAGACCTCGGGAGACCCAGTACTTC.

This clonotype was seen only a few times. The chain's CDR3 is CASNRVELGTDTQYF. CDR3 sequence (DNA): TGCGCCAGCAATCGAGTCGAATTGGGCACAGATACGCAGTATTTT. The chain recombines TRBV5-1 with TRBJ2-3; no reliable D call. Per the germline V gene, CDR1 is SGHRS and CDR2 is YFSETQ. CDR3 length equals 15 residues. V shed 6 bases and J shed 1 base, with 15 bases lying between them.